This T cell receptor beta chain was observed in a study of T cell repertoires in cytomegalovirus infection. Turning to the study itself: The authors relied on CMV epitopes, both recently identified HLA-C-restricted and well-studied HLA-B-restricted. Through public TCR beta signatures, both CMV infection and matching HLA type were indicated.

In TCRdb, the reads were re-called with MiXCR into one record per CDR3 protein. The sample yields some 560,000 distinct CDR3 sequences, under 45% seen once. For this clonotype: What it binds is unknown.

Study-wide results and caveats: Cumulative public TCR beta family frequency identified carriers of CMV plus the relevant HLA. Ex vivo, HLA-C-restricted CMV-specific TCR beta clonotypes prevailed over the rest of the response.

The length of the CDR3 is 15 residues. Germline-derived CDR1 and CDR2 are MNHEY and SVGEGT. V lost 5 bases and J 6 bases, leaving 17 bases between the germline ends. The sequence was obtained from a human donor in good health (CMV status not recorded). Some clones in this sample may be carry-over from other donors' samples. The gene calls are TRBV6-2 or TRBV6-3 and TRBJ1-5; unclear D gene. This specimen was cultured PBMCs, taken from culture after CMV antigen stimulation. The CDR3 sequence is CASSEGRGFGQPQHF. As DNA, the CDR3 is TGTGCCAGCAGTGAAGGCCGGGGATTCGGTCAGCCCCAGCATTTT.